These 22 T cell receptor beta chains were sequenced from one sample in a study of CD4 T cells in relation to SARS-CoV-2 and coronaviruses. CD4+ T cells from unexposed donors were obtained before the COVID-19 pandemic (2011-2018). Isolation of CD4+ T cells took place after less than 13 days in culture. Their target antigens are unknown. Assay: immunoSEQ multiplex PCR; the TCRdb copy retains only in-frame clones and omits some. The table shows 20,000 or so clones, with approximately 80% occurring only once. Source material: CD4+ T cells from PBMCs, cultured in vitro. These TCRs come from a human donor in good health.

This sequence joins TRBV19 and TRBJ1-1; D gene unclear. There are 14 residues in the CDR3. Trimming took off 7 bases at V and 5 bases at J, with 17 bases between the two ends. CDR1 and CDR2 from the germline V gene are LNHDA and SQIVND (reference sequence). The CDR3: CASTLTWAGTEAFF. The DNA for the CDR3 is TGTGCCAGTACATTAACTTGGGCCGGAACTGAAGCTTTCTTT. The full variable domain, its missing parts supplied by reference TRBV19 and TRBJ1-1, is DGGITQSPKYLFRKEGQNVTLSCEQNLNHDAMYWYRQDPGQGLRLIYYSQIVNDFQKGDIAEGYSVSREKKESFPLTVTSAQKNPTAFYLCASTLTWAGTEAFFGQGTRLTVV.

This chain connects TRBV18 to TRBJ2-3; no reliable D call. Trimming left V 4 bases short and J 3 bases short, with 11 bases between. This CDR3 has 14 amino acids. Germline CDR1 and CDR2: KGHSH and LQKENI. The DNA of the CDR3 is TGTGCCAGCTCACAAAATGGGATGACAGATACGCAGTATTTT. It codes for CASSQNGMTDTQYF.

The chain links TRBV29-1 to TRBJ2-2; a possible D gene is TRBD1 (5 bases). CDR3 length: 12 amino acids. V was pared by 6 bases and J by 1 base, with 6 bases between. The germline CDR1 and CDR2 sequences are SQVTM and ANQGSEA. The CDR3 DNA is TGCAGCGTCGGACAGAACACCGGGGAGCTGTTTTTT. As protein: CSVGQNTGELFF.

The J gene is TRBJ1-2, the V gene TRBV7-6, with 10 positions matching TRBD1. Germline V CDR1 and CDR2: SGHVS, FNYEAQ. CDR3 length: 15 residues. The junction had 3 bases not matched to a gene; V was cut back by 2 bases and J by 3 bases. The CDR3 protein is CASSLRQGADYGYTF. The DNA of the CDR3 is TGTGCCAGCAGCTTACGACAGGGGGCCGACTATGGCTACACCTTC.

This clone was counted a single time. The CDR3 protein is CATAGTTDYGYTF. As DNA, the CDR3 is TGTGCCACCGCAGGGACAACAGACTATGGCTACACCTTC. This chain joins TRBV10-3 and TRBJ1-2; TRBD1 might be the D (6 bases). The CDR3 runs to 13 residues. V lost 10 bases and J lost 3, with 15 bases in between. Germline loops: CDR1 ENHRY, CDR2 SYGVKD.

V usage is TRBV9 and J usage is TRBJ2-5; possibly TRBD2 for D (6 bases). Looked up from germline, CDR1 is SGDLS and CDR2 is YYNGEE. The ends were cut back, 0 bases at V and 1 base at J, with 13 bases in the middle. The CDR3 has 16 residues. The CDR3 DNA follows: TGTGCCAGCAGCGTAGAATCGCGGGGCAGCCAAGAGACCCAGTACTTC. Its protein is CASSVESRGSQETQYF.

This chain links TRBV11-3 with TRBJ2-2; no clear D gene. Germline loops: CDR1 SGHNT, CDR2 YENEEA. V lost 0 bases and J lost 5, with 7 bases in between. This CDR3 region has 14 residues. DNA for the CDR3: TGTGCCAGCAGCTTAGATTGGAAGACCGGGGAGCTGTTTTTT. Translated: CASSLDWKTGELFF.

The chain is built from TRBV7-8 and TRBJ2-3, with D hard to call. Between the trimmed V and J ends, which lost 7 bases and 6 bases, there was a span of 11 bases. This CDR3 region has 12 residues. The germline gives CDR1 SGHVS, CDR2 FQNEAQ. The CDR3 sequence is CASTRPQDTQYF. The CDR3 nucleotides are TGTGCCAGCACCCGACCCCAGGATACGCAGTATTTT.

This clone occurred once. This chain connects TRBV19 to TRBJ1-4, with TRBD1 as a possible D gene (6 bases). This CDR3 is 17 amino acids long. Trimming took 3 bases from V and 2 from J, leaving 16 bases between them. The V gene's germline CDR1 is LNHDA and CDR2 SQIVND (reference sequence). CDR3 sequence reads: CASSIPDRTATNEKLFF. In DNA, the CDR3 is TGTGCCAGTAGTATCCCGGACAGAACCGCCACTAATGAAAAACTGTTTTTT. Together with reference TRBV19 and TRBJ1-4, the CDR3 gives the full variable domain: DGGITQSPKYLFRKEGQNVTLSCEQNLNHDAMYWYRQDPGQGLRLIYYSQIVNDFQKGDIAEGYSVSREKKESFPLTVTSAQKNPTAFYLCASSIPDRTATNEKLFFGSGTQLSVL.

The chain employs TRBV19 and TRBJ2-3; 10 bases line up with TRBD2. CDR3 length: 18 amino acids. Germline assignment: CDR1 LNHDA and CDR2 SQIVND (reference sequence). The V segment lost 5 bases and the J segment 0 bases; nucleotides outside the gene matches: 11. The chain's CDR3 is CASSGGLAGAPSTDTQYF. The CDR3 DNA reads TGTGCCAGTAGTGGAGGGCTAGCGGGGGCCCCGAGCACAGATACGCAGTATTTT.

V gene TRBV7-3 combines with J gene TRBJ2-1; maybe TRBD2 (5 bases). Germline CDR1 SGHTA, CDR2 FQGTGA. Trimming stripped 4 bases from V and 4 bases from J, with 14 bases between. CDR3 length equals 15 residues. This chain's CDR3 is CASSSLRTFYNEQFF. CDR3 coding DNA: TGTGCCAGCAGCTCCCTACGGACTTTTTACAATGAGCAGTTCTTC. The whole variable domain, filled in from reference TRBV7-3 and TRBJ2-1, reads GAGVSQTPSNKVTEKGKYVELRCDPISGHTALYWYRQSLGQGPEFLIYFQGTGAADDSGLPNDRFFAVRPEGSVSTLKIQRTERGDSAVYLCASSSLRTFYNEQFFGPGTRLTVL.

About this clone itself: At the DNA level, this CDR3 is encoded by other sequences in the same sample as well. The chain couples TRBV6-1 to TRBJ2-4, with D uncertain. This CDR3 spans 12 amino acids. V was cut by 1 base and J by 7 bases, with 5 bases left in between. Looked up from germline, CDR1 is MNHNS and CDR2 is SASEGT. The CDR3 DNA reads TGTGCCAGCAGTGAAGTTGGGAACATTCAGTACTTC. Protein sequence: CASSEVGNIQYF.

This rearrangement joins TRBV30 to TRBJ2-6; 9 positions agree with TRBD2. Germline V gives CDR1 GTSNPN, CDR2 SVGIG (reference sequence). CDR3 length: 19 residues. V dropped 0 bases and J dropped 1; count of bases not matched to a gene: 10. CDR3 amino acids: CAWSVWREGGISGANVLTF. In DNA form, the CDR3 reads TGTGCCTGGAGTGTTTGGCGGGAGGGTGGGATTTCTGGGGCCAACGTCCTGACTTTC.

The chain combines TRBV4-3 with TRBJ2-1, with 10 nucleotides matching TRBD2. This CDR3 contains 14 residues. The V and J ends lost 5 bases and 10 bases, in that order; junction bases with no gene match: 8. Per germline, CDR1 LGHNA and CDR2 YSLEER. CDR3 sequence: CASSTSGRAREQFF. DNA for the CDR3: TGCGCCAGCAGCACCAGCGGGAGGGCCCGGGAGCAGTTCTTC.

The V call is TRBV6-4, the J call TRBJ1-5; D remains unclear. Trimming shortened V by 3 bases and J by 8 bases, and 17 bases separated the two germline ends. The CDR3 consists of 15 residues. Germline CDR1 MRHNA, CDR2 SNTAGT. The DNA of the CDR3 is TGTGCCAGCAGTGAGGGCAGGCTAGATATGGAGCCCCAGCATTTT. Translated, it gives CASSEGRLDMEPQHF.

CDR3 nucleotides: TGCGCCAGCAGCTTGTTTTCGAACCCGGGACTAGCGGTACATACGCAGTATTTT. This gives the protein CASSLFSNPGLAVHTQYF. V is TRBV5-1 and J is TRBJ2-3; 11 nucleotides match TRBD2. With 1 base clipped from V and 7 bases from J, the junction kept 14 bases outside the gene matches. Germline CDR1 reads SGHRS; CDR2 reads YFSETQ. There are 18 residues in the CDR3.

The chain couples TRBV5-5 to TRBJ1-2; 7 bases fit TRBD1. This CDR3 spans 16 amino acids. V trimming: 0 bases; J trimming: 4 bases; junction bases outside the gene matches: 9. CDR1 and CDR2 (germline): SGHKS, YYEKEE (reference sequence). The CDR3 region is CASSLAGDSRLYGYTF. Here the CDR3 DNA reads TGTGCCAGCAGCTTGGCCGGGGACAGCCGTCTCTATGGCTACACCTTC.

This sequence joins TRBV19 and TRBJ2-1, with a possible D match to TRBD1 (6 bases). V lost 8 bases and J lost 8, with 19 bases in between. Germline lookup yields CDR1 LNHDA and CDR2 SQIVND (reference sequence). The CDR3 has 14 residues. This chain's CDR3 is CASVAGRGYDEQFF. DNA for the CDR3: TGTGCCAGTGTGGCGGGCAGGGGATACGATGAGCAGTTCTTC.

This clone was found a few times. The chain uses TRBV4-3 and TRBJ2-2; TRBD1 aligns across 8 bases. V shed 1 base, J shed 5 bases, and the junction held 3 bases outside the gene matches. Germline V CDR1 and CDR2: LGHNA, YSLEER. CDR3 length: 15 amino acids. The CDR3 coding sequence is TGCGCCAGCAGCCAAGGACAGGGGAGGACCGGGGAGCTGTTTTTT. Its protein is CASSQGQGRTGELFF.

The J gene is TRBJ2-7, the V gene TRBV7-6, with 7 bases lining up with TRBD1. CDR3 length: 17 amino acids. J was trimmed by 0 bases and V by 5 bases; bases with no gene match: 13. CDR1 is SGHVS, CDR2 FNYEAQ, per germline. The DNA for the CDR3 is TGTGCCAGCAGCGGGGCCTCCGGACAGGCGAACTCCTACGAGCAGTACTTC. As protein: CASSGASGQANSYEQYF.

The chain combines TRBV6-2 or TRBV6-3 with TRBJ2-7; D might be TRBD2 (6 bases). Per the germline V gene, CDR1 is MNHEY and CDR2 is SVGEGT. Trimming pared 6 bases from V and 3 bases from J, leaving 24 bases between. The length of the CDR3 is 17 residues. This CDR3 is CASSPSGRGRGGYEQYF. The CDR3 nucleotides read TGTGCCAGCAGCCCTTCGGGAAGAGGAAGGGGAGGCTACGAGCAGTACTTC.

V and J are TRBV18 and TRBJ1-2; D is ambiguous. The germline V gene encodes CDR1 KGHSH and CDR2 LQKENI. The V gene lost 0 bases and the J gene lost 8 bases, with 10 bases spanning the gap. The CDR3 runs to 13 residues. The CDR3 DNA sequence: TGTGCCAGCTCACCACCGCAAGAGGTCGGCTACACCTTC. Its protein product is CASSPPQEVGYTF.